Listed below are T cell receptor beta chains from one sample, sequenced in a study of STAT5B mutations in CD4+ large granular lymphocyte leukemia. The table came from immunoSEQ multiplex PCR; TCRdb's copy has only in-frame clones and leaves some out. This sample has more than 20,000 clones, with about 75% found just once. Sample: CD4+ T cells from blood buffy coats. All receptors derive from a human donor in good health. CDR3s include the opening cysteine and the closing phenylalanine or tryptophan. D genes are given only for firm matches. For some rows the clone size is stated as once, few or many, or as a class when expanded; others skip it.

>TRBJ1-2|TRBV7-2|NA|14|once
TGTGCCAGCAGCTTTAAGGCATCCCCGGTTGGCTACACCTTC
CASSFKASPVGYTF
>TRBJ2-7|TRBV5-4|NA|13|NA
TGTGCCAGCAGCTCTTGGGCGGCCTACGAGCAGTACTTC
CASSSWAAYEQYF
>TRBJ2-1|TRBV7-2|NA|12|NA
TGTGCCAGCAGCTCTAGTGTAAATGAGCAGTTCTTC
CASSSSVNEQFF
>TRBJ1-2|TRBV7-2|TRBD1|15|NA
TGTGCCAGCAGCTTTCAGGGGGCGGTCGGCTATGGCTACACCTTC
CASSFQGAVGYGYTF
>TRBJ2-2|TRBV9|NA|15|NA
TGTGCCAGCAGCGTAGTGGCAGGAAACACCGGGGAGCTGTTTTTT
CASSVVAGNTGELFF
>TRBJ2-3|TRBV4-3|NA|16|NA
TGCGCCAGCAGCCAAGGCTCAGGGGTCCCAAGGGATACGCAGTATTTT
CASSQGSGVPRDTQYF
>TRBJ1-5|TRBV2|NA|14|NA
TGTGCCAGCAGTGCTTTGGCCGTGGGACAGCCCCAGCATTTT
CASSALAVGQPQHF
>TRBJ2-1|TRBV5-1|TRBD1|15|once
TGCGCCAGCAAGATGGGGGTACAGGGGTACAATGAGCAGTTCTTC
CASKMGVQGYNEQFF
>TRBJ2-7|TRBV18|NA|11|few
TGTGCCAGCTCACCCTCTAGTGAGCAGTACTTC
CASSPSSEQYF
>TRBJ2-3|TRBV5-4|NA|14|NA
TGTGCCAGCAGCAAGGACAGACCCACAGATACGCAGTATTTT
CASSKDRPTDTQYF
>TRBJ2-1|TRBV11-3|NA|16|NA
TGTGCCAGCAGCTTAGATTTCGGGACCTGGGGCAATGAGCAGTTCTTC
CASSLDFGTWGNEQFF
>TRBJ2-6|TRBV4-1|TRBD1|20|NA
TGCGCCAGCAGCCCGAAGGGGGCAGGGGGCCGCCTCTCTGGGGCCAACGTCCTGACTTTC
CASSPKGAGGRLSGANVLTF
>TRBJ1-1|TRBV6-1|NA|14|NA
TGTGCCAGCAGTGTTCGGGGGGCGAACACTGAAGCTTTCTTT
CASSVRGANTEAFF
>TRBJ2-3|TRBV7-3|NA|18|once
TGTGCCAGCAGCTTAGTCGGGGCCGGACTCAGCCTGACAGATACGCAGTATTTT
CASSLVGAGLSLTDTQYF
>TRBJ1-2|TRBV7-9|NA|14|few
TGTGCCAGCAGCTGGAGCAGGGGAGATAGCGGCTACACCTTC
CASSWSRGDSGYTF
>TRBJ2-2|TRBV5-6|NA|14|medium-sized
TGTGCCAGCAGCTTCAACTTAAACACCGGGGAGCTGTTTTTT
CASSFNLNTGELFF
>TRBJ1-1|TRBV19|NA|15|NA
TGTGCCAGTAGTAGGGGTTTGGGGTTGAACACTGAAGCTTTCTTT
CASSRGLGLNTEAFF
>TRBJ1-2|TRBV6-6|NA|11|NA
TGTGCCAGCAGTTCCCTGTATGGCTACACCTTC
CASSSLYGYTF
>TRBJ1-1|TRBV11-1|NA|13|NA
TGTGCCTGGAGTGTCGGAACGAACACTGAAGCTTTCTTT
CAWSVGTNTEAFF
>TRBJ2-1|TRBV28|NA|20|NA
TGTGCCAGCAGTTTATTCGGCCGTTTAGGCCTAGGTGAATCCAGGTATGAGCAGTTCTTC
CASSLFGRLGLGESRYEQFF
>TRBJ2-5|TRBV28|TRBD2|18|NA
TGTGCCAGCAGTCCTCCCGGGACTAGCGTTAGGGGGAAGGAGACCCAGTACTTC
CASSPPGTSVRGKETQYF
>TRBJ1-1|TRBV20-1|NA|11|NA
TGCAGTGCTACACAGGAACCTGAAGCTTTCTTT
CSATQEPEAFF
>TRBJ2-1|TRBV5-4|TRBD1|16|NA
TGTGCCAGCAGCCCGTCAGGGGGCGCGGTCTACAATGAGCAGTTCTTC
CASSPSGGAVYNEQFF
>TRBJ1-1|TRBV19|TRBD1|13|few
TGTGCCAGTAGCCCGACAGGGTGGACTGAAGCTTTCTTT
CASSPTGWTEAFF
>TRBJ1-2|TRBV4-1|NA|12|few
TGCGCCAGCAGCCAAGACTCAGAAACAGCTTACTTC
CASSQDSETAYF
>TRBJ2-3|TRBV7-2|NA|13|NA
TGTGCCAGCAGCCCCCGGGGTAGGGATACGCAGTATTTT
CASSPRGRDTQYF